These 9 T cell receptor beta chains were sequenced from one sample in a study of T cell responses to AZD1222 COVID-19 vaccine. Libraries were prepared by immunoSEQ multiplex PCR; TCRdb keeps only in-frame clonotypes and omits some of them. Counted here are around 120,000 clones, about 92% occurring once; the ten biggest clones make up more than 13%. The source was peripheral blood, collected on day 0 of AZD1222 vaccination. These receptors all come from an adult in good health.

This rearrangement joins TRBV30 to TRBJ1-6, with unresolved D. This CDR3 spans 19 amino acids. Germline CDR1 and CDR2: GTSNPN and SVGIG (reference sequence). V lost 0 bases and J 8 bases, leaving 26 bases between the germline ends. The CDR3 DNA is TGTGCCTGGAGTGTAGGACTTGAACCCTTGTGGATAAGAGATTCACCCCTCCACTTT. Its translation: CAWSVGLEPLWIRDSPLHF.

The rearrangement uses TRBV6-1 and TRBJ1-1; unclear D gene. The CDR3 runs 17 residues. CDR1 and CDR2 from the germline V gene are MNHNS and SASEGT. V lost 2 bases and J lost 0, with 16 bases in between. As DNA, the CDR3 is TGTGCCAGCAGTGAACCCGTCGAGGCAAGCATGAACACTGAAGCTTTCTTT. This sequence encodes CASSEPVEASMNTEAFF.

The chain combines TRBV11-2 with TRBJ1-3; D ambiguous. CDR1 and CDR2 (germline): SGHAT, FQNNGV. The CDR3 sequence is 18 residues long. Trimming shortened V by 0 bases and J by 0 bases, and 15 bases separated the two germline ends. The chain's CDR3 is CASSLEPVGRLSGNTIYF. Written as DNA, the CDR3 is TGTGCCAGCAGCTTAGAACCGGTCGGGCGGCTCTCTGGAAACACCATATATTTT.

V gene TRBV9 combines with J gene TRBJ2-2, with D unresolved. The germline CDR1 and CDR2 sequences are SGDLS and YYNGEE. The CDR3 consists of 16 residues. Trimming took off 0 bases at V and 0 bases at J, with 9 bases between the two ends. This CDR3 reads CASSVVDRTNTGELFF. CDR3 DNA: TGTGCCAGCAGCGTAGTCGACCGCACGAACACCGGGGAGCTGTTTTTT.

The chain links TRBV5-1 to TRBJ1-1, with D possibly TRBD1 on 5 matching bases. V was pared by 5 bases and J by 4 bases, with 12 bases between. The CDR3 has 13 amino acids. Germline CDR1 SGHRS, CDR2 YFSETQ. This CDR3 reads CASSGGEGTEAFF. For the CDR3, the DNA is TGCGCCAGCAGTGGAGGGGAAGGCACTGAAGCTTTCTTT. Filled out from reference TRBV5-1 and TRBJ1-1, the complete variable domain reads KAGVTQTPRYLIKTRGQQVTLSCSPISGHRSVSWYQQTPGQGLQFLFEYFSETQRNKGNFPGRFSGRQFSNSRSEMNVSTLELGDSALYLCASSGGEGTEAFFGQGTRLTVV.

The V and J genes are TRBV29-1 and TRBJ1-2, with unresolved D. Trimming removed 3 bases at V and 8 bases at J, with 16 bases between. The CDR3 totals 13 residues. Per germline, CDR1 SQVTM and CDR2 ANQGSEA. CDR3 nucleotide sequence: TGCAGCGTTGACTTCAAGGATAGCCAGGGCTACACCTTC. Its translation: CSVDFKDSQGYTF.

The chain combines TRBV5-4 with TRBJ2-7, with D perhaps TRBD2 (6 bases). The CDR3 loop spans 13 amino acids. V lost 4 bases and J lost 3, with 11 bases in between. Germline CDR1 reads SGHNT; CDR2 reads YYREEE (reference sequence). The CDR3 spells CASSPWGVYEQYF. CDR3 bases: TGTGCCAGCAGCCCCTGGGGGGTCTACGAGCAGTACTTC.

This clone has a handful of counts. J is TRBJ2-7 and V is TRBV27; 11 bases match TRBD2. CDR1 is MNHEY, CDR2 SMNVEV, per germline (reference sequence). This CDR3 comprises 15 residues. The J segment lost 3 bases and the V segment lost 5 bases, leaving 6 bases of the junction unmatched. The CDR3 region is CASSPTGTSGYEQYF. CDR3 in DNA: TGTGCCAGCAGTCCCACCGGGACTAGCGGCTACGAGCAGTACTTC.

V is TRBV28 and J is TRBJ1-6, with D possibly being TRBD1 (5 bases). From germline, CDR1 is MDHEN and CDR2 SYDVKM. The V end lost 5 bases, the J end lost 3 bases, and 11 bases lay between the germline ends. CDR3 size: 15 residues. The CDR3 protein is CASSRTQIYNSPLHF. The CDR3 DNA sequence: TGTGCCAGCAGTAGGACACAGATCTATAATTCACCCCTCCACTTT. Full variable domain (outside the CDR3, taken from reference TRBV28 and TRBJ1-6): DVKVTQSSRYLVKRTGEKVFLECVQDMDHENMFWYRQDPGLGLRLIYFSYDVKMKEKGDIPEGYSVSREKKERFSLILESASTNQTSMYLCASSRTQIYNSPLHFGNGTRLTVT.